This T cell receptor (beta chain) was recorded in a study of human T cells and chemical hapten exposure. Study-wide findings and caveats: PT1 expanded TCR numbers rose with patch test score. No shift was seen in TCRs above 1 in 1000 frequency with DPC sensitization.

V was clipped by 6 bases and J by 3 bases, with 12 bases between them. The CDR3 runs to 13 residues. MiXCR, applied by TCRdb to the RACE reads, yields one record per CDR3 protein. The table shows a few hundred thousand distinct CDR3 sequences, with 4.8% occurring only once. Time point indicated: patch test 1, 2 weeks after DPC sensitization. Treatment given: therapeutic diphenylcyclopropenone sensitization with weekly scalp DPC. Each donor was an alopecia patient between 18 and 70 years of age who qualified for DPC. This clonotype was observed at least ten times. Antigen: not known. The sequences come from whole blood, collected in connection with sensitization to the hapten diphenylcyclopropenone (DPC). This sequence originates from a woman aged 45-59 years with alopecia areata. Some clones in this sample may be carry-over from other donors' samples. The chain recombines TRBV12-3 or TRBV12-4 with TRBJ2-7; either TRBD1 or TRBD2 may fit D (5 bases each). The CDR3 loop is CASSRDLGYEQYF. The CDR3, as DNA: TGTGCCAGCAGCCGGGACCTGGGCTACGAGCAGTACTTC.